This T cell receptor (beta chain) was captured by sequencing in a study of blood T cells in healthy people across ages. Study findings and constraints: PBMCs went unsorted, and a conclusive naive versus antigen-experienced comparison was therefore prevented. Comparison with aged donors showed that long-lived donors had more naive CD4+ cells and higher diversity.

Germline V CDR1 and CDR2: SNHLY, FYNNEI. The CDR3 is 15 amino acids. V was cut by 3 bases and J by 4 bases, with 14 bases left in between. Alongside a J-beta primer mix, a sample-barcoded 5' primer served in a second PCR lasting about 6 to 12 cycles. Each CDR3 protein is one row after TCRdb ran MiXCR on the 5' RACE reads. This table holds some 1 million distinct CDR3 sequences, 45% found once. This clonotype was recorded a few times. Its antigen is currently unknown. The sample taken for sequencing was blood. The sequence was obtained from a woman between 55 and 75 years old in good health. The chain joins TRBV2 to TRBJ2-3; tentatively, D is TRBD1 (5 bases). CDR3 region: CASSDGQGTADTQYF. The CDR3 DNA follows: TGTGCCAGCAGTGATGGGCAGGGAACGGCAGATACGCAGTATTTT.